Listed below are T cell receptor beta chains from one sample, sequenced in a study of cytomegalovirus exposure and HLA in healthy donors. Here immunoSEQ multiplex PCR was the method, and the copy in TCRdb shows in-frame clones only, minus some. The data show about 110,000 clones, with roughly 71% seen just once and about a tenth held by the top ten. The sequencing sample was made of PBMCs. All receptors come from a man between 35 and 55 years old in good health and CMV-seropositive. CDR3s include the opening cysteine and the closing phenylalanine or tryptophan. Each record gives: CDR3 DNA, CDR3 protein, V gene, D gene, J gene, clone size. A D gene is named only where the DNA matches it firmly. Size tells how often a clone was seen (once, few, many) or the class of an expanded clone, and some rows leave it out.

cdr3_nt: TGTGCCAGCAGCTTAGGTCAGTTAACCACTGAAGCTTTCTTT
cdr3_aa: CASSLGQLTTEAFF
v_call: TRBV7-8
d_call: .
j_call: TRBJ1-1
clone_size: few

cdr3_nt: TGTGCCAGCAGCCGCGGTTACTCCTACAATGAGCAGTTCTTC
cdr3_aa: CASSRGYSYNEQFF
v_call: TRBV11-1
d_call: .
j_call: TRBJ2-1
clone_size: .

cdr3_nt: TGTGCCAGCAGCGTGGGGCTAGCGCCCTACAATGAGCAGTTCTTC
cdr3_aa: CASSVGLAPYNEQFF
v_call: TRBV9
d_call: .
j_call: TRBJ2-1
clone_size: .

cdr3_nt: TGCAGCGTTGGACTAGCGGGAGGGGGCAATGAGCAGTTCTTC
cdr3_aa: CSVGLAGGGNEQFF
v_call: TRBV29-1
d_call: TRBD2
j_call: TRBJ2-1
clone_size: .

cdr3_nt: TGTGCCAGCAGTGTGGCCGACGGCGGGGTTAGACAAGAGACCCAGTACTTC
cdr3_aa: CASSVADGGVRQETQYF
v_call: TRBV2
d_call: .
j_call: TRBJ2-5
clone_size: .

cdr3_nt: TGCGCCAGCAGCGGGGGACAAGCCTACGAGCAGTACTTC
cdr3_aa: CASSGGQAYEQYF
v_call: TRBV5-1
d_call: .
j_call: TRBJ2-7
clone_size: .

cdr3_nt: TGTGCCAGCAGTCCGGGACAGTCCTACGAGCAGTACTTC
cdr3_aa: CASSPGQSYEQYF
v_call: TRBV9
d_call: TRBD1
j_call: TRBJ2-7
clone_size: .

cdr3_nt: TGTGCCAGCAGCTTGGTTAGCACGGATGAGCAGTTCTTC
cdr3_aa: CASSLVSTDEQFF
v_call: TRBV5-4
d_call: .
j_call: TRBJ2-1
clone_size: few

cdr3_nt: TGTGCCAGCAGTTACAGACAGAACTATGGCTACACCTTC
cdr3_aa: CASSYRQNYGYTF
v_call: TRBV6-5
d_call: .
j_call: TRBJ1-2
clone_size: .

cdr3_nt: TGTGCCAGCAGTTACTTCGATTTGGCAGGGTACGAGCAGTACTTC
cdr3_aa: CASSYFDLAGYEQYF
v_call: TRBV6-5
d_call: .
j_call: TRBJ2-7
clone_size: .

cdr3_nt: TGTGCCAGCAGCGGAAGCACCCAACTATTCGGCTACACCTTC
cdr3_aa: CASSGSTQLFGYTF
v_call: TRBV9
d_call: .
j_call: TRBJ1-2
clone_size: once

cdr3_nt: TGTGCCATCAGCCAACGTGGGGGCGACCAGCCCCAGCATTTT
cdr3_aa: CAISQRGGDQPQHF
v_call: TRBV10-3
d_call: .
j_call: TRBJ1-5
clone_size: once

cdr3_nt: TGTGCCAGCAGCTTGGGTAGCGATAACACCGGGGAGCTGTTTTTT
cdr3_aa: CASSLGSDNTGELFF
v_call: TRBV5-6
d_call: .
j_call: TRBJ2-2
clone_size: .

cdr3_nt: TGTGCCAGCTCACCACCGAATCGGGAGGCCTCCAACAATGAGCAGTTCTTC
cdr3_aa: CASSPPNREASNNEQFF
v_call: TRBV18
d_call: TRBD2
j_call: TRBJ2-1
clone_size: once

cdr3_nt: TGTGCCAGCAGCTCCGGGACAGGGGACTACAATGAGCAGTTCTTC
cdr3_aa: CASSSGTGDYNEQFF
v_call: TRBV6-5
d_call: TRBD1
j_call: TRBJ2-1
clone_size: .

cdr3_nt: TGCAGCGGCCAGGGGTCTGGAAACACCATATATTTT
cdr3_aa: CSGQGSGNTIYF
v_call: TRBV29-1
d_call: .
j_call: TRBJ1-3
clone_size: .

cdr3_nt: TGTGCCACCAGCACGCCAGGACAGGGGTCCCCCAAGCAGTACTTC
cdr3_aa: CATSTPGQGSPKQYF
v_call: TRBV15
d_call: TRBD1
j_call: TRBJ2-7
clone_size: .

cdr3_nt: TGTGCCAGCAGCGCAACTGGGGACACTGGGGCCAACGTCCTGACTTTC
cdr3_aa: CASSATGDTGANVLTF
v_call: TRBV11-3
d_call: .
j_call: TRBJ2-6
clone_size: .

cdr3_nt: TGTGCCAGCACCCTAGCAGCTAACTATGGCTACACCTTC
cdr3_aa: CASTLAANYGYTF
v_call: TRBV6-1
d_call: .
j_call: TRBJ1-2
clone_size: .

cdr3_nt: TGTGCCAGCAGCCAGGCCAAGGAGCAGTACTTC
cdr3_aa: CASSQAKEQYF
v_call: TRBV7-9
d_call: .
j_call: TRBJ2-7
clone_size: few

cdr3_nt: TGTGCCAGCAGCGAGAGCGGGAGCTCCTACAATGAGCAGTTCTTC
cdr3_aa: CASSESGSSYNEQFF
v_call: TRBV9
d_call: TRBD2
j_call: TRBJ2-1
clone_size: once

cdr3_nt: TGTGCCAGCAGCGCCTCAGGGGCAACTAATGAAAAACTGTTTTTT
cdr3_aa: CASSASGATNEKLFF
v_call: TRBV9
d_call: .
j_call: TRBJ1-4
clone_size: once

cdr3_nt: TGTGCCAGCAGCTCACAATTGGGGGGAGCCTATGGCTACACCTTC
cdr3_aa: CASSSQLGGAYGYTF
v_call: TRBV5-4
d_call: .
j_call: TRBJ1-2
clone_size: .

cdr3_nt: TGTGCCAGCTCACCAACGGGGGGGCCAGGTTCTGAAGCTTTCTTT
cdr3_aa: CASSPTGGPGSEAFF
v_call: TRBV18
d_call: .
j_call: TRBJ1-1
clone_size: .

cdr3_nt: TGTGCCAGCAGTACTGGACAGGGCGGCAATCAGCCCCAGCATTTT
cdr3_aa: CASSTGQGGNQPQHF
v_call: TRBV6-1
d_call: TRBD1
j_call: TRBJ1-5
clone_size: few

cdr3_nt: TGTGCCAGCACCGGCGGCGGGGGGACCTACGAGCAGTACTTC
cdr3_aa: CASTGGGGTYEQYF
v_call: TRBV2
d_call: TRBD2
j_call: TRBJ2-7
clone_size: .

cdr3_nt: TGTGCCATCGATCAACCGGGGAGGGCATCTAGCGGGAGGGCAGATACGCAGTATTTT
cdr3_aa: CAIDQPGRASSGRADTQYF
v_call: TRBV10-3
d_call: TRBD2
j_call: TRBJ2-3
clone_size: .

cdr3_nt: TGTGCCAGCAGCGCCCGCGGGAGCGGCACAGATACGCAGTATTTT
cdr3_aa: CASSARGSGTDTQYF
v_call: TRBV9
d_call: TRBD2
j_call: TRBJ2-3
clone_size: .

cdr3_nt: TGTGCCAGCAGTGAATCGAGCTATAATGAAAAACTGTTTTTT
cdr3_aa: CASSESSYNEKLFF
v_call: TRBV25-1
d_call: .
j_call: TRBJ1-4
clone_size: few

cdr3_nt: TGTGCCAGCAGTTCTAACAGGGAACTGTTTTTT
cdr3_aa: CASSSNRELFF
v_call: TRBV6-5
d_call: .
j_call: TRBJ1-4
clone_size: .

cdr3_nt: TGTGCCAGCTCGCCTACGACAGGGTACGATCCTGAAGCTTTCTTT
cdr3_aa: CASSPTTGYDPEAFF
v_call: TRBV18
d_call: TRBD1
j_call: TRBJ1-1
clone_size: .

cdr3_nt: TGTGCCAGCAGCTCCCTTAGCACAGATACGCAGTATTTT
cdr3_aa: CASSSLSTDTQYF
v_call: TRBV6-5
d_call: .
j_call: TRBJ2-3
clone_size: .

cdr3_nt: TGTGCCTGGGTTGGAGCTAGCGGGAGCGAGGAGACCCAGTACTTC
cdr3_aa: CAWVGASGSEETQYF
v_call: TRBV30
d_call: TRBD2
j_call: TRBJ2-5
clone_size: .

cdr3_nt: TGCGCCAGCAGCCTATACAGGGGTACCTACGAGCAGTACTTC
cdr3_aa: CASSLYRGTYEQYF
v_call: TRBV4-1
d_call: TRBD1
j_call: TRBJ2-7
clone_size: few

cdr3_nt: TGTGCCAGCAGCTCCCCCGGACTAGCCTACGAGCAGTACTTC
cdr3_aa: CASSSPGLAYEQYF
v_call: TRBV7-2
d_call: TRBD2
j_call: TRBJ2-7
clone_size: .

cdr3_nt: TGTGCCAGCAGTTTACGATGGCGGAACTTCTACAATGAGCAGTTCTTC
cdr3_aa: CASSLRWRNFYNEQFF
v_call: TRBV27
d_call: .
j_call: TRBJ2-1
clone_size: .

cdr3_nt: TGTGCCAGCAGCCCCAGACTAGCGGGAGGGGGAACAGATACGCAGTATTTT
cdr3_aa: CASSPRLAGGGTDTQYF
v_call: TRBV7-2
d_call: TRBD2
j_call: TRBJ2-3
clone_size: once

cdr3_nt: TGTGCCAGCAGCGTAAGCACAGATACGCAGTATTTT
cdr3_aa: CASSVSTDTQYF
v_call: TRBV7-2
d_call: .
j_call: TRBJ2-3
clone_size: .

cdr3_nt: TGTGCCAGCAGTTTAAGCGGAGGGCCTGGAAACACCATATATTTT
cdr3_aa: CASSLSGGPGNTIYF
v_call: TRBV27
d_call: .
j_call: TRBJ1-3
clone_size: once

cdr3_nt: TGCGCCAGCAGCCCGGGTGCCGGGACTCTCCAAGAGACCCAGTACTTC
cdr3_aa: CASSPGAGTLQETQYF
v_call: TRBV4-1
d_call: .
j_call: TRBJ2-5
clone_size: .

cdr3_nt: TGTGCCAGCTGGAGCGCTACTAACTATGGCTACACCTTC
cdr3_aa: CASWSATNYGYTF
v_call: TRBV2
d_call: .
j_call: TRBJ1-2
clone_size: .

cdr3_nt: TGCGCCAGCAGCTTGGGTAGCGAAAACACCGGGGAGCTGTTTTTT
cdr3_aa: CASSLGSENTGELFF
v_call: TRBV5-1
d_call: .
j_call: TRBJ2-2
clone_size: .

cdr3_nt: TGTGCCAGCAGTGAGGACAGGGACGCCAATGAGCAGTTCTTC
cdr3_aa: CASSEDRDANEQFF
v_call: TRBV2
d_call: TRBD1
j_call: TRBJ2-1
clone_size: .

cdr3_nt: TGTGCCAGCAGCCACAGGGAGAACTACGAGCAGTACTTC
cdr3_aa: CASSHRENYEQYF
v_call: TRBV7-2
d_call: .
j_call: TRBJ2-7
clone_size: once

cdr3_nt: TGTGCCAGCTCACCACAGAACAGGTTGGGTGCCGGGGAGCTGTTTTTT
cdr3_aa: CASSPQNRLGAGELFF
v_call: TRBV18
d_call: .
j_call: TRBJ2-2
clone_size: .

cdr3_nt: TGTGCCAGCGGACTTCACACTGAAGCTTTCTTT
cdr3_aa: CASGLHTEAFF
v_call: TRBV7-9
d_call: .
j_call: TRBJ1-1
clone_size: few